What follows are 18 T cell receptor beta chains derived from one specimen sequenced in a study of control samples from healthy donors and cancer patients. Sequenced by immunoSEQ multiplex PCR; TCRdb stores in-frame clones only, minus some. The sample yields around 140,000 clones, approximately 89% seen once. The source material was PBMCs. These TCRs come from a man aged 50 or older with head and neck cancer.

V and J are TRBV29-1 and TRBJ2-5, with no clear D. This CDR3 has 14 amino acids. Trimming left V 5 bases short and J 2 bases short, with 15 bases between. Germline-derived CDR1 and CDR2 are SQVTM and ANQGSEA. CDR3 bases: TGCAGCGTTCGTTCTCCCCCAGTTCAAGAGACCCAGTACTTC. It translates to CSVRSPPVQETQYF.

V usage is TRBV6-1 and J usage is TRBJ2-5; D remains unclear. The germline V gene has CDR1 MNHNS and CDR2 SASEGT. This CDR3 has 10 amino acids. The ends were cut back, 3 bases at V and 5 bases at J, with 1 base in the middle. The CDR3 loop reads CASSDETQYF. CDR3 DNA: TGTGCCAGCAGTGACGAGACCCAGTACTTC.

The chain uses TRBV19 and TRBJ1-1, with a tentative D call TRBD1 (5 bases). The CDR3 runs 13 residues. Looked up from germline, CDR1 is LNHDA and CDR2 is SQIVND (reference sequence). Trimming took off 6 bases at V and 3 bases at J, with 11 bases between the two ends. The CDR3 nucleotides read TGTGCCAGTAGGGACATTCGGTACACTGAAGCTTTCTTT. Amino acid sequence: CASRDIRYTEAFF.

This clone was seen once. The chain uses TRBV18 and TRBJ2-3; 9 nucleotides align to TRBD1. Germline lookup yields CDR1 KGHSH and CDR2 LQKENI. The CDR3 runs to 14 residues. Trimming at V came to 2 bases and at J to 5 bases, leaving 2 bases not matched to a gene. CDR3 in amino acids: CASSPRQGGDTQYF. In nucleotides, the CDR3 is TGTGCCAGCTCACCAAGACAGGGGGGAGATACGCAGTATTTT.

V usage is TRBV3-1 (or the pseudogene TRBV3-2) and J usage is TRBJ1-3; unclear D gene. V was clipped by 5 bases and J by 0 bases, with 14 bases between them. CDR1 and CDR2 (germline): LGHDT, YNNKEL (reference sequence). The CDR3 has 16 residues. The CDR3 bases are TGTGCCAGCAGCTCCCGTACAACCCGCTCTGGAAACACCATATATTTT. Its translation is CASSSRTTRSGNTIYF.

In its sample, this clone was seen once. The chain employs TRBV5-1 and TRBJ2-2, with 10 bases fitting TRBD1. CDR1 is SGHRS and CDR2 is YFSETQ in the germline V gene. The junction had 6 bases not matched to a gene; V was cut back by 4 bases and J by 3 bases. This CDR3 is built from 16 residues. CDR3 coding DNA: TGCGCCAGCAGCCCCAGAGGGACAGGGGACACCGGGGAGCTGTTTTTT. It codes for CASSPRGTGDTGELFF.

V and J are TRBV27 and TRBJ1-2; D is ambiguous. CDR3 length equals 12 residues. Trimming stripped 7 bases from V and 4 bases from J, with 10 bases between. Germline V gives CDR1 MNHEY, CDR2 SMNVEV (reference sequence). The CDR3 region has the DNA TGTGCCAGCACCCCCCGGGCCTATGGCTACACCTTC. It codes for CASTPRAYGYTF.

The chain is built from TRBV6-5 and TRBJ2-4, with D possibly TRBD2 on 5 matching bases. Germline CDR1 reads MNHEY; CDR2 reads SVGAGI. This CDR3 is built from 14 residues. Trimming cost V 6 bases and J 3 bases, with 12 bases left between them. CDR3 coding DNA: TGTGCCAGCAGACTCGGGAAGGGCAAAAACATTCAGTACTTC. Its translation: CASRLGKGKNIQYF.

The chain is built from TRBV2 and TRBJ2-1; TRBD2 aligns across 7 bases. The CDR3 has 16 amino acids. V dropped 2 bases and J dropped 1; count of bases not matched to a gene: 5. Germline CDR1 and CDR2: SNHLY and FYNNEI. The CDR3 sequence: CASSELAGASYNEQFF. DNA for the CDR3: TGTGCCAGCAGTGAACTTGCGGGAGCGTCCTACAATGAGCAGTTCTTC.

As DNA, the CDR3 is TGTGCCTGGGACATGACAGGCAATGAGCAGTTCTTC. Its translation is CAWDMTGNEQFF. The genes are TRBV30 and TRBJ2-1; D might be TRBD1 (6 bases). The germline V and J ends were trimmed by 5 bases and 6 bases, with 11 bases remaining between them. Germline V gives CDR1 GTSNPN, CDR2 SVGIG (reference sequence). The CDR3 is made up of 12 amino acids.

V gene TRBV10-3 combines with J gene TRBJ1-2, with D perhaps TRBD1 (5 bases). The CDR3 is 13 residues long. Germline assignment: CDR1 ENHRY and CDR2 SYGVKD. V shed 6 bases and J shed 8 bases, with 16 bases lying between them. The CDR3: CAISPFGGSGYTF. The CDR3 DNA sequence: TGTGCCATCAGCCCTTTCGGGGGAAGCGGCTACACCTTC.

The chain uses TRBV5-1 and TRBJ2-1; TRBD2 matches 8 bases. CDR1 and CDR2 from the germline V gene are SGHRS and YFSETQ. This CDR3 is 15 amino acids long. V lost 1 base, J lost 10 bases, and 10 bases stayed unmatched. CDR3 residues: CASSLSGLAGLEQFF. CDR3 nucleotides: TGCGCCAGCAGCTTGAGTGGTTTAGCGGGATTGGAGCAGTTCTTC.

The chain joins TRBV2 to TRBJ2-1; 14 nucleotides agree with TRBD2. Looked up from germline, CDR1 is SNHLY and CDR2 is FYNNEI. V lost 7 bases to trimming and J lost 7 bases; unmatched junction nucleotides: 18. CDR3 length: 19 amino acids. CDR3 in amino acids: CASTRGSSGTSGGYNEQFF. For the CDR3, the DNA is TGTGCCAGCACACGGGGGTCCTCTGGGACTAGCGGGGGTTATAATGAGCAGTTCTTC. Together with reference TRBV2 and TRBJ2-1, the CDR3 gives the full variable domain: EPEVTQTPSHQVTQMGQEVILRCVPISNHLYFYWYRQILGQKVEFLVSFYNNEISEKSEIFDDQFSVERPDGSNFTLKIRSTKLEDSAMYFCASTRGSSGTSGGYNEQFFGPGTRLTVL.

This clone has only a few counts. CDR3 in amino acids: CASKGTQAQYF. The CDR3 DNA reads as TGTGCCAGCAAGGGGACGCAGGCCCAGTACTTC. The chain joins TRBV2 to TRBJ2-5; perhaps D is TRBD1 or TRBD2 (5 bases each). Deletions cut 7 bases from V and 9 bases from J, with 12 bases between. CDR1 is SNHLY, CDR2 FYNNEI, per germline. The length of the CDR3 is 11 residues.

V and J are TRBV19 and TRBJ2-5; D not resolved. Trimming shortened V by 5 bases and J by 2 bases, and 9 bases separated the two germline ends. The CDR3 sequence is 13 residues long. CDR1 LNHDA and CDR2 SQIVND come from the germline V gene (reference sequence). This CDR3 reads CASSPQAQETQYF. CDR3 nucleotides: TGTGCCAGTAGTCCCCAGGCGCAAGAGACCCAGTACTTC.

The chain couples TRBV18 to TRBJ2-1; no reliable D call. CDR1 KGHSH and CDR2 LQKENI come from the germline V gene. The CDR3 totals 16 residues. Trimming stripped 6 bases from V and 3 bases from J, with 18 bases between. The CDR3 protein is CASSLAMGSVYNEQFF. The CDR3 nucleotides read TGTGCCAGCTCTCTTGCGATGGGGTCAGTCTACAATGAGCAGTTCTTC.

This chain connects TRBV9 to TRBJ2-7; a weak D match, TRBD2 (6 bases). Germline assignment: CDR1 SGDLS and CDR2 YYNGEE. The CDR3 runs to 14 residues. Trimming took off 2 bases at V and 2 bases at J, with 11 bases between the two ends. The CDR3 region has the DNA TGTGCCAGCAGCGTCGGGACTTCAACCTACGAGCAGTACTTC. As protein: CASSVGTSTYEQYF.

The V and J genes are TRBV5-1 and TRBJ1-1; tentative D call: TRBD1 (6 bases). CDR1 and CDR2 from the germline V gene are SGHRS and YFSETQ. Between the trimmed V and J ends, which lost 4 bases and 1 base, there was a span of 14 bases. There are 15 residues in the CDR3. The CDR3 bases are TGCGCCAGCAGCCCCCGAGAGGGGGGGAACACTGAAGCTTTCTTT. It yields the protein CASSPREGGNTEAFF.